The next 24 T cell receptor beta chains were all read from a single sample in a study of vaccination and CD4 T cells after COVID-19. The Oncomine TCR Beta short-read assay was applied to DNA of cultured CD4+ T cells. TCRdb recomputed calls from the PCR reads with MiXCR, one row per CDR3 protein. The table includes 13,000 or so distinct CDR3 sequences, about three fifths detected once. Treatment noted: roughly 10-day PBMC culture with coronavirus spike peptide pools or control peptides (ViraFEST assay). Their antigens are not known. Sequences were derived from cultured CD4+ T cells from blood, sampled after SARS-CoV-2 vaccination. These receptor sequences come from a human donor with COVID-19.

Here the CDR3 DNA reads TGTGCCAGCAGTGCACTACCGGGACAGGGCCCCGGGGAGCTGTTTTTT. It encodes CASSALPGQGPGELFF. The gene calls are TRBV6-1 and TRBJ2-2; 9 bases align to TRBD1. V was pared by 4 bases and J by 6 bases, with 9 bases of the junction left unmatched. The germline gives CDR1 MNHNS, CDR2 SASEGT. There are 16 residues in the CDR3.

This clonotype has only a few counts. The chain joins TRBV27 to TRBJ2-7; TRBD1 might be the D (5 bases). The V gene's germline CDR1 is MNHEY and CDR2 SMNVEV (reference sequence). The length of the CDR3 is 13 residues. V shed 5 bases and J shed 0 bases, with 8 bases lying between them. The CDR3 sequence: CASSAQGSYEQYF. The CDR3 DNA sequence: TGTGCCAGCAGTGCGCAGGGCTCCTACGAGCAGTACTTC.

V gene TRBV6-1 combines with J gene TRBJ2-7, with D possibly being TRBD2 (5 bases). The CDR3 extends over 13 amino acids. Trimming took 11 bases from V and 1 from J, leaving 15 bases between them. CDR1 MNHNS and CDR2 SASEGT come from the germline V gene. The CDR3: CAVRGRWSYEQYF. CDR3 sequence (DNA): TGTGCCGTTAGAGGGAGATGGTCCTACGAGCAGTACTTC.

This clonotype has only a few counts. This chain uses TRBV18 with TRBJ1-2; TRBD1 is a possible D gene (5 bases). The V gene's germline CDR1 is KGHSH and CDR2 LQKENI. Trimming shortened V by 2 bases and J by 8 bases, and 12 bases separated the two germline ends. There are 13 residues in the CDR3. CDR3 bases: TGTGCCAGCTCACCATCGGACACCAGGGGCTACACCTTC. Amino acids: CASSPSDTRGYTF.

This chain connects TRBV10-1 to TRBJ2-2; D is unresolved. The V gene lost 8 bases and the J gene lost 0 bases, with 7 bases spanning the gap. The CDR3 is 13 amino acids. Germline V gene data show CDR1 as WNHNN and CDR2 as SYGVQD (reference sequence). The CDR3 sequence is CASLTPNTGELFF. The CDR3 DNA reads as TGCGCCAGCCTTACACCGAACACCGGGGAGCTGTTTTTT.

The V call is TRBV7-2, the J call TRBJ2-2, with TRBD1 identical over 7 bases. The CDR3 consists of 15 residues. CDR1 SGHTA and CDR2 FQGNSA come from the germline V gene. V dropped 6 bases and J dropped 2; count of bases not matched to a gene: 6. This CDR3 is CASRPTGPNTGELFF. CDR3 nucleotides: TGTGCCAGCAGGCCGACAGGGCCAAACACCGGGGAGCTGTTTTTT.

This clonotype was detected only a few times. The chain has TRBV20-1 and TRBJ1-5; 8 nucleotides match TRBD1. V shed 5 bases and J 1 base; nucleotides not matched to a gene: 16. This CDR3 has 18 amino acids. Germline CDR1 and CDR2: DFQATT and SNEGSKA (reference sequence). CDR3 in amino acids: CSAPGQESGRPSNQPQHF. The DNA for the CDR3 is TGCAGTGCTCCGGGACAGGAGTCAGGCCGCCCCAGCAATCAGCCCCAGCATTTT.

The J gene is TRBJ2-5, the V gene TRBV21-1; the D call TRBD2 from the table was never checked on the DNA. TRBV21-1 is termed a pseudogene. The CDR3 spans 15 residues. Here the CDR3 reads CASSKVRRTKETQYF. The CDR3 DNA sequence: TGTGCCAGCAGCAAAGTGAGGAGGACTAAAGAGACCCAGTACTTC.

The chain carries TRBV5-6 and TRBJ2-1; D unclear. The CDR3 length is 13 residues. The V end was cut by 0 bases, the J end by 9 bases, with 10 bases between. CDR1 SGHDT and CDR2 YYEEEE come from the germline V gene. DNA for the CDR3: TGTGCCAGCAGCTTGGCCGAATACTCTGAGCAGTTCTTC. Its translation: CASSLAEYSEQFF.

This clonotype has a handful of counts. This chain uses TRBV15 with TRBJ1-1, with D possibly matching TRBD1 (6 bases). Trimming took 0 bases from V and 7 from J, leaving 15 bases between them. The CDR3 totals 15 residues. Germline loops: CDR1 LNHNV, CDR2 YYDKDF (reference sequence). The CDR3: CATSRDLQGPYEAFF. CDR3 nucleotides: TGTGCCACCAGCAGAGATCTCCAGGGGCCGTATGAAGCTTTCTTT. The whole variable domain, remainder taken from reference TRBV15 and TRBJ1-1, is DAMVIQNPRYQVTQFGKPVTLSCSQTLNHNVMYWYQQKSSQAPKLLFHYYDKDFNNEADTPDNFQSRRPNTSFCFLDIRSPGLGDTAMYLCATSRDLQGPYEAFFGQGTRLTVV.

DNA for the CDR3: TGTGCCACTATCAGGGAGGGCTGGACTACGCAGTATTTT. It codes for CATIREGWTTQYF. The chain links TRBV10-3 to TRBJ2-3; 7 positions agree with TRBD2. This CDR3 has 13 residues. CDR1 ENHRY and CDR2 SYGVKD come from the germline V gene. V shed 10 bases, J shed 8 bases, and the junction held 12 bases outside the gene matches.

The chain recombines TRBV29-1 with TRBJ2-7, with TRBD1 matching 9 bases. The CDR3 contains 13 residues. V lost 3 bases and J lost 5; bases outside the gene matches: 5. Germline values: CDR1 SQVTM, CDR2 ANQGSEA. The CDR3 reads CSVDWTGDHEQYF. In DNA form, the CDR3 reads TGCAGCGTTGACTGGACAGGGGATCACGAGCAGTACTTC.

The chain recombines TRBV20-1 with TRBJ1-2; TRBD1 is a possible D gene (6 bases). The length of the CDR3 is 15 residues. The V and J ends lost 4 bases and 4 bases respectively, with 19 bases between them. Germline CDR1 is DFQATT and CDR2 is SNEGSKA (reference sequence). The CDR3 bases are TGCAGTGCTAAGTCCCCGGGACATTATCCCTATGGCTACACCTTC. The encoded protein is CSAKSPGHYPYGYTF.

This clonotype was observed a few times. The rearrangement uses TRBV5-1 and TRBJ1-6; unclear D gene. Germline-derived CDR1 and CDR2 are SGHRS and YFSETQ. This CDR3 comprises 17 residues. V was cut by 0 bases and J by 0 bases, with 10 bases left in between. The CDR3 is CASSLESPSSYNSPLHF. The CDR3 DNA is TGCGCCAGCAGCTTGGAATCCCCGAGCTCCTATAATTCACCCCTCCACTTT.

The chain has TRBV7-9 and TRBJ1-1; 7 bases line up with TRBD1. V trimming: 5 bases; J trimming: 0 bases; junction bases outside the gene matches: 9. From germline, CDR1 is SEHNR and CDR2 FQNEAQ (reference sequence). This CDR3 comprises 16 residues. The CDR3: CASSLRQGPLNTEAFF. Here the CDR3 DNA reads TGTGCCAGCAGCCTCCGACAGGGCCCCTTGAACACTGAAGCTTTCTTT.

The chain employs TRBV24-1 and TRBJ2-2; D possibly matches TRBD1 or TRBD2 (5 bases each). The CDR3 has 13 amino acids. Trimming removed 10 bases from V and 1 base from J, with 9 bases in between. CDR1 is KGHDR and CDR2 is SFDVKD in the germline V gene. CDR3 loop: CATTGRNTGELFF. The CDR3 DNA is TGTGCCACAACGGGACGGAACACCGGGGAGCTGTTTTTT.

This clonotype has only a few counts. The V and J genes are TRBV6-1 and TRBJ2-7; no reliable D call. Germline V gives CDR1 MNHNS, CDR2 SASEGT. V lost 8 bases and J lost 5, with 19 bases in between. The CDR3 has 14 amino acids. CDR3 amino acids: CASSSGRTLDEQYF. The CDR3 DNA follows: TGTGCCAGCTCCAGTGGTCGGACCCTAGACGAGCAGTACTTC.

The chain has TRBV5-4 and TRBJ1-1; D perhaps matches TRBD1 (6 bases). Between the trimmed V and J ends, which lost 2 bases and 8 bases, there was a span of 13 bases. Germline lookup yields CDR1 SGHNT and CDR2 YYREEE (reference sequence). This CDR3 comprises 13 residues. The CDR3 region has the DNA TGTGCCAGCAGCTTCGACAGGAGAGGAGAAGCTTTCTTT. This codes for CASSFDRRGEAFF.

V and J are TRBV2 and TRBJ1-3; D is undetermined. V was shortened by 6 bases and J by 2 bases, with 8 bases between the two germline ends. CDR1 and CDR2 from the germline V gene are SNHLY and FYNNEI. There are 13 residues in the CDR3. The CDR3 nucleotides read TGTGCCAGCAGCCCTGGCACTGGAAACACCATATATTTT. This codes for CASSPGTGNTIYF.

The sample holds a few counts of this clonotype. The chain carries TRBV6-1 and TRBJ1-5; 8 bases are a match to TRBD1. With V trimmed by 6 bases and J by 4 bases, 5 bases remained unmatched. Germline V gene data show CDR1 as MNHNS and CDR2 as SASEGT. This CDR3 contains 14 residues. CDR3 residues: CASSTDRENQPQHF. CDR3 in DNA: TGTGCCAGCAGCACGGACAGGGAGAATCAGCCCCAGCATTTT.

The J gene is TRBJ2-2, the V gene TRBV19; 12 bases are shared with TRBD1. This CDR3 has 17 residues. V was pared by 7 bases and J by 4 bases, with 10 bases of the junction left unmatched. The V gene's germline CDR1 is LNHDA and CDR2 SQIVND (reference sequence). The CDR3 loop is CASMTGTGGTGTGELFF. The CDR3 DNA sequence: TGTGCCAGTATGACTGGGACAGGGGGCACGGGCACCGGGGAGCTGTTTTTT.

The gene calls are TRBV6-2 or TRBV6-3 and TRBJ1-5; 7 bases agree with TRBD1. The CDR3 runs to 14 residues. With 4 bases clipped from V and 6 bases from J, the junction kept 6 bases outside the gene matches. CDR1 and CDR2 (germline): MNHEY, SVGEGT. DNA for the CDR3: TGTGCCAGCAGTTGGACAGGTTCGACTCAGCCCCAGCATTTT. This sequence encodes CASSWTGSTQPQHF.

This chain joins TRBV20-1 and TRBJ1-1, with D perhaps matching TRBD1 (5 bases). The V and J ends lost 5 bases and 0 bases respectively, with 13 bases between them. The CDR3 covers 14 residues. The germline V gene encodes CDR1 DFQATT and CDR2 SNEGSKA (reference sequence). The CDR3 sequence: CSAQRDSLNTEAFF. Here the CDR3 DNA reads TGCAGTGCTCAAAGGGACTCATTGAACACTGAAGCTTTCTTT.

Only a few counts were recorded for this clonotype. The chain has TRBV6-1 and TRBJ1-5; TRBD1 aligns across 7 bases. Germline V gives CDR1 MNHNS, CDR2 SASEGT. J gave up 7 bases and V 5 bases, and 14 bases lay outside the gene matches. The CDR3 is 16 residues long. CDR3 sequence reads: CASSRSDRPEGQPQHF. The CDR3 DNA is TGTGCCAGCAGTAGGTCGGACAGGCCCGAGGGACAGCCCCAGCATTTT.